This T cell receptor (beta chain) was identified in a study of shared clonotypes between healthy human individuals. Study overall: Donors, aged 18 to 49, were two women and a few men.

CD45RO-negative cells were positively selected for CCR7, leaving out terminally differentiated effector memory CD45RA+ cells. This clone was found once. Its antigen is currently unknown. Data came from immunoSEQ multiplex PCR; TCRdb stores just in-frame clones and leaves some out. The sample has about 2.1 million clones, around 93% seen once. CDR3 size: 16 residues. Germline CDR1 reads SEHNR; CDR2 reads FQNEAQ (reference sequence). The junction had 16 bases not matched to a gene; V was cut back by 8 bases and J by 8 bases. Broader study findings: Naive CD4 clonotypes were shared across several donors at 4% to 5%.

The sample was naive CD8+ T cells from PBMCs. The genes are TRBV7-9 and TRBJ2-1; 9 bases line up with TRBD2. This clonotype was obtained from a man between 18 and 29 years old in good health. Some clones in this sample may be carry-over from other donors' samples. The CDR3 loop reads CASAQRVAGVGDEQFF. The CDR3 DNA sequence: TGTGCCAGCGCCCAAAGGGTAGCGGGAGTAGGCGATGAGCAGTTCTTC.